These 20 T cell receptor beta chains came from one sample sequenced in a study of shared clonotypes between healthy human individuals. The method was immunoSEQ multiplex PCR; TCRdb's version includes in-frame clones alone and lacks a portion of them. In the table there are roughly 2 million clones, 90% to 96% of which are singletons. Sequenced: naive CD4+ T cells sorted from blood. Subset given: CD45RA+ positively selected. These receptors were collected from a man between 18 and 35 years old in good health.

The chain combines TRBV7-6 with TRBJ2-1; 9 nucleotides agree with TRBD2. CDR3 length: 16 residues. Germline CDR1 is SGHVS and CDR2 is FNYEAQ. V gave up 0 bases and J gave up 0 bases; unmatched junction bases: 0. CDR3 sequence (DNA): TGTGCCAGCAGCTTAGCTAGCGGGAGCTCCTACAATGAGCAGTTCTTC. This sequence encodes CASSLASGSSYNEQFF.

A note on this clone: The same CDR3 is also encoded by other DNA sequences in this sample. The CDR3 sequence: CASSGQSSGNTIYF. The CDR3 bases are TGCGCCAGCAGCGGACAGAGCTCTGGAAACACCATATATTTT. The chain combines TRBV5-1 with TRBJ1-3; D might be TRBD1 (6 bases). CDR3 length equals 14 residues. Germline V CDR1 and CDR2: SGHRS, YFSETQ. Trimming stripped 4 bases from V and 0 bases from J, with 8 bases between.

The chain has TRBV13 and TRBJ2-3; 7 bases map to TRBD2. The junction had 5 bases not matched to a gene; V was cut back by 4 bases and J by 1 base. Germline values: CDR1 PRHDT, CDR2 FYEKMQ (reference sequence). The CDR3 consists of 15 residues. The CDR3 sequence: CASSSPAGGTDTQYF. CDR3 DNA: TGTGCCAGCAGCTCCCCCGCGGGGGGCACAGATACGCAGTATTTT.

The chain joins TRBV5-6 to TRBJ1-3; D is unclear. Germline CDR1 is SGHDT and CDR2 is YYEEEE. This CDR3 has 12 residues. Trimming took off 0 bases at V and 6 bases at J, with 4 bases between the two ends. The CDR3 is CASSLGLNTIYF. CDR3 nucleotide sequence: TGTGCCAGCAGCTTGGGCTTAAACACCATATATTTT.

This clone was recorded once. The sample holds other DNA sequences that translate to the same CDR3. V is TRBV15 and J is TRBJ2-3, with D maybe TRBD1 (6 bases). Germline CDR1 and CDR2: LNHNV and YYDKDF (reference sequence). CDR3 size: 14 residues. The V end lost 3 bases, the J end lost 6 bases, and 13 bases lay between the germline ends. CDR3 amino acids: CATSSRQGTDTQYF. The CDR3 nucleotides are TGTGCCACCAGCAGTAGGCAGGGGACCGATACGCAGTATTTT.

V gene TRBV11-3 combines with J gene TRBJ1-3; D remains ambiguous. Trimming stripped 5 bases from V and 4 bases from J, with 9 bases between. The germline CDR1 and CDR2 sequences are SGHNT and YENEEA. The CDR3 has 13 residues. In DNA form, the CDR3 reads TGTGCCAGCAGCGTATCCGAAGGAAACACCATATATTTT. This codes for CASSVSEGNTIYF.

V gene TRBV28 combines with J gene TRBJ2-3; 8 bases line up with TRBD1. CDR3 length equals 17 residues. The junction had 14 bases not matched to a gene; V was cut back by 5 bases and J by 4 bases. The germline V gene has CDR1 MDHEN and CDR2 SYDVKM. The DNA for the CDR3 is TGTGCCAGCAGTCCCCCTGGACAGGGATTAGGCGCAGATACGCAGTATTTT. Amino acid sequence: CASSPPGQGLGADTQYF.

The chain is built from TRBV9 and TRBJ1-1; no firm D call. This CDR3 contains 13 residues. V lost 2 bases, J lost 6 bases, and 11 bases lay in between. Germline CDR1 is SGDLS and CDR2 is YYNGEE. The CDR3, as DNA: TGTGCCAGCAGCGTGTCCGGTATCGCTGAAGCTTTCTTT. Protein: CASSVSGIAEAFF.

With regard to this clone: Other nucleotide sequences from this sample produce the same CDR3. The V and J genes are TRBV28 and TRBJ2-7; D is uncertain. Germline V gene data show CDR1 as MDHEN and CDR2 as SYDVKM. This CDR3 contains 11 residues. The ends were cut back, 5 bases at V and 4 bases at J, with 6 bases in the middle. The CDR3 sequence is CASSTPYEQYF. DNA for the CDR3: TGTGCCAGCAGTACCCCTTACGAGCAGTACTTC.

The rearrangement links TRBV6-1 to TRBJ1-1; 7 positions match TRBD1. In germline, CDR1 is MNHNS, CDR2 SASEGT. The CDR3 loop spans 12 amino acids. The J segment lost 5 bases and the V segment lost 7 bases, leaving 4 bases of the junction unmatched. CDR3: CASTRGLTEAFF. CDR3 nucleotides: TGTGCCAGCACGAGGGGGCTGACTGAAGCTTTCTTT.

V usage is TRBV7-2 and J usage is TRBJ1-5; D possibly corresponds to TRBD1 (5 bases). Trimming stripped 1 base from V and 7 bases from J, with 11 bases between. The CDR3 covers 14 residues. Germline-derived CDR1 and CDR2 are SGHTA and FQGNSA. CDR3 DNA sequence: TGTGCCAGCAGCTTAGTCCGGGGGGACCAGCCCCAGCATTTT. Translating it yields CASSLVRGDQPQHF.

The chain is built from TRBV5-1 and TRBJ2-1; 11 bases align to TRBD1. CDR1 and CDR2 from the germline V gene are SGHRS and YFSETQ. The CDR3 has 14 amino acids. Trimming at V came to 5 bases and at J to 6 bases, leaving 4 bases not matched to a gene. The DNA of the CDR3 is TGCGCCAGCAGGACCGGGACAGGGGGCAATGAGCAGTTCTTC. Translating it yields CASRTGTGGNEQFF.

V is TRBV11-3 and J is TRBJ2-2; D unresolved. Germline CDR1 and CDR2: SGHNT and YENEEA. This CDR3 region has 14 residues. V was shortened by 3 bases and J by 2 bases, with 7 bases between the two germline ends. In nucleotides, the CDR3 is TGTGCCAGCAGCTTCGGCCTAAACACCGGGGAGCTGTTTTTT. Residues: CASSFGLNTGELFF. Supplemented by reference TRBV11-3 and TRBJ2-2, the full variable domain reads EAGVVQSPRYKIIEKKQPVAFWCNPISGHNTLYWYLQNLGQGPELLIRYENEEAVDDSQLPKDRFSAERLKGVDSTLKIQPAELGDSAVYLCASSFGLNTGELFFGEGSRLTVL.

This sequence joins TRBV10-2 and TRBJ2-2; 9 bases match TRBD2. CDR3 length: 16 amino acids. From germline, CDR1 is WSHSY and CDR2 SAAADI. Losses at the gene ends were 5 bases for V and 5 bases for J; bases not matched to a gene: 9. As DNA, the CDR3 is TGCGCCAGCAGTTGGGGTAGCGGGGGTGGAACCGGGGAGCTGTTTTTT. Its protein product is CASSWGSGGGTGELFF.

This chain joins TRBV7-2 and TRBJ1-1; a possible D gene is TRBD1 (6 bases). The germline V gene encodes CDR1 SGHTA and CDR2 FQGNSA. Trimming left V 3 bases short and J 1 base short, with 9 bases between. CDR3 length: 14 amino acids. CDR3 protein: CASSFGQKNTEAFF. The CDR3 DNA reads as TGTGCCAGCAGCTTCGGACAGAAGAACACTGAAGCTTTCTTT.

The chain couples TRBV5-1 to TRBJ2-1; 8 positions match TRBD2. Looked up from germline, CDR1 is SGHRS and CDR2 is YFSETQ. The V gene end was trimmed by 4 bases and the J gene end by 7 bases; junction bases not matched to a gene: 13. The CDR3 spans 16 residues. The CDR3 region has the DNA TGCGCCAGCAGCGTAACTAGCGGCCTAGGATTGAATGAGCAGTTCTTC. It translates to CASSVTSGLGLNEQFF.

This clone was counted a single time. The same CDR3 arises from other DNA sequences in this sample as well. The rearrangement uses TRBV27 and TRBJ2-7; D is unresolved. Per the germline V gene, CDR1 is MNHEY and CDR2 is SMNVEV (reference sequence). This CDR3 is built from 11 residues. The germline V and J ends were trimmed by 4 bases and 4 bases, with 5 bases remaining between them. In DNA, the CDR3 is TGTGCCAGCAGTTCAAGGTACGAGCAGTACTTC. Its protein product is CASSSRYEQYF.

This rearrangement joins TRBV30 to TRBJ1-6; D not certain. Germline V gives CDR1 GTSNPN, CDR2 SVGIG (reference sequence). Deletions cut 2 bases from V and 5 bases from J, with 10 bases between. CDR3 size: 14 residues. CDR3 nucleotides: TGTGCCTGGAGTTTCTCACTGAATAATTCACCCCTCCACTTT. It yields the protein CAWSFSLNNSPLHF. Together with reference TRBV30 and TRBJ1-6, the CDR3 gives the full variable domain: SQTIHQWPATLVQPVGSPLSLECTVEGTSNPNLYWYRQAAGRGLQLLFYSVGIGQISSEVPQNLSASRPQDRQFILSSKKLLLSDSGFYLCAWSFSLNNSPLHFGNGTRLTVT.

This clone has only one observation. The rearrangement uses TRBV7-2 and TRBJ1-1; 7 nucleotides agree with TRBD1. The V gene end was trimmed by 5 bases and the J gene end by 11 bases; junction bases not matched to a gene: 14. CDR1 and CDR2 (germline): SGHTA, FQGNSA. This CDR3 has 14 amino acids. This chain's CDR3 is CASSPHGQAFGAFF. In DNA, the CDR3 is TGTGCCAGCAGCCCCCACGGACAGGCCTTTGGGGCTTTCTTT.

V gene TRBV7-9 combines with J gene TRBJ2-5; possibly TRBD2 for D (6 bases). The germline V gene has CDR1 SEHNR and CDR2 FQNEAQ (reference sequence). The CDR3 is 16 residues long. The V end lost 2 bases, the J end lost 5 bases, and 18 bases lay between the germline ends. CDR3 sequence reads: CASSLYDQGTGETQYF. The DNA for the CDR3 is TGTGCCAGCAGCTTATACGACCAAGGGACTGGGGAGACCCAGTACTTC.